This TCR beta chain appears in the sequencing data of a study of T cell repertoires in cytomegalovirus infection. The germline gives CDR1 SEHNR, CDR2 FQNEAQ (reference sequence). V was clipped by 0 bases and J by 3 bases, with 12 bases between them. The CDR3 is 16 residues long. A single record per CDR3 protein comes from TCRdb applying MiXCR to the reads. The sample has roughly 600,000 distinct CDR3 sequences, approximately 25% seen once. This clonotype was counted many times. Its cognate antigen is unknown. Study conclusions and caveats: The cumulative frequency of public TCR beta families identified carriers of CMV plus the relevant HLA.

The rearrangement uses TRBV7-9 and TRBJ1-5; no clear D gene. Sequences were obtained from CD8+ T cells from PBMCs. The receptor was derived from a human donor in good health (CMV status not recorded). Some clones in this sample may be carry-over from other donors' samples. The CDR3 DNA reads TGTGCCAGCAGCTTAGCGGACGACGGCCTCAATCAGCCCCAGCATTTT. Residues: CASSLADDGLNQPQHF.